This TCR beta chain was obtained from a study of blood T cell repertoires in COVID-19. Germline CDR1 and CDR2: SEHNR and FQNEAQ (reference sequence). This CDR3 comprises 16 residues. The J segment lost 3 bases and the V segment lost 5 bases, leaving 10 bases of the junction unmatched. Measured with immunoSEQ multiplex PCR; TCRdb has only the in-frame clones, and not every one. The sample has 200,000 to 300,000 clones, around 90% seen once; the top ten hold approximately 2.6%. Patients from Seattle were sampled longitudinally, starting during active infection. The sample comprised peripheral blood. The sequence came from a person in their late teens or twenties with COVID-19, enrolled during active disease. The genes are TRBV7-9 and TRBJ2-5, with TRBD2 identical over 9 bases. CDR3 sequence (DNA): TGTGCCAGCAGCCTTCTGCCGGGACTAGCAGAAGAGACCCAGTACTTC. Amino acid sequence: CASSLLPGLAEETQYF.